The clone carrying this T cell receptor (beta chain) was picked up many times. What it recognizes is unknown. Germline CDR1 reads MGHRA; CDR2 reads YSYEKL. The germline V and J ends were trimmed by 0 bases and 4 bases, with 10 bases remaining between them. This CDR3 contains 15 residues. The source of the sample is a study of T cells after yellow fever vaccination. TCRdb processed the 5' RACE reads anew with MiXCR; each CDR3 protein has one entry. This sample yields some 220,000 distinct CDR3 sequences, of which 3.2% are seen a single time; 2.5% to 3.5% belongs to the top ten. Findings and caveats of the study: The CD4 and CD8 compartments had a small share of their clonotypes in common.

The sample in question was CD4+ T cells sorted from PBMCs, obtained 10 days after the yellow fever booster vaccination. The gene calls are TRBV4-1 and TRBJ1-5; D is unclear. The receptor was derived from a man aged 18 to 30 who received the YFV17D yellow fever vaccine. DNA for the CDR3: TGCGCCAGCAGCCAAGATAGATCCCAAAATCAGCCCCAGCATTTT. It specifies CASSQDRSQNQPQHF.